The T cell receptor beta chain under discussion was sequenced for a study of PD-1 blockade in classical Hodgkin lymphoma. Notes on the study in general: Complete responders matched newly diagnosed patients in baseline diversity. Newly diagnosed patients were reported to start with lower TCR diversity than healthy donors. TCR diversity in CD4+, not CD8+, cells rose significantly by C4D1. Individuals who commenced nivolumab within less than 1 year of ASCT were excluded.

To note about this clone: Its antigen is not identified.

Time point: cycle 4 day 1 (C4D1), after six to seven weeks of nivolumab. With no exception, relapse followed autologous stem cell transplantation in all patients, and brentuximab vedotin exposure varied. V shed 3 bases, J shed 4 bases, and the junction held 11 bases outside the gene matches. The germline CDR1 and CDR2 sequences are LNHDA and SQIVND (reference sequence). The CDR3 is 17 residues long. Profiling relied on immunoSEQ multiplex PCR, and the TCRdb table lists in-frame clones only, not all of them. The sample holds fewer than 35,000 clones, around 80% seen once. Sample: peripheral blood mononuclear cells (PBMCs), taken before the fourth cycle of nivolumab. The receptor was isolated from a human donor with classical Hodgkin lymphoma. The chain carries TRBV19 and TRBJ2-5; 10 bases are shared with TRBD2. CDR3 amino acids: CASSMFTASGRGETQYF. Written as DNA, the CDR3 is TGTGCCAGTAGTATGTTTACGGCTAGCGGGAGAGGAGAGACCCAGTACTTC.